What follows are 13 T cell receptor beta chains derived from one specimen sequenced in a study of spatial heterogeneity in lung cancer. As for time point: blood at routine non-recurrence follow-up after resection. TCRdb passed the 5' RACE reads through MiXCR, listing each CDR3 protein once. In the table there are 35,000 to 45,000 distinct CDR3 sequences, just over 7.5% of which are singletons. The input for sequencing was PBMCs, taken at follow-up. The source of these receptors is a male donor with early-stage non-small cell lung cancer.

There are many counts of this clonotype. The J gene is TRBJ2-2, the V gene TRBV19, with a tentative D call TRBD1 (7 bases). With 5 bases removed from V and 4 bases from J, the gap between germline ends came to 17 bases. Looked up from germline, CDR1 is LNHDA and CDR2 is SQIVND (reference sequence). The CDR3 totals 16 residues. This CDR3 reads CASSVFRGESTGELFF. CDR3 DNA sequence: TGTGCCAGTAGTGTATTCAGGGGGGAAAGCACCGGGGAGCTGTTTTTT.

This clonotype appeared many times. The rearrangement links TRBV18 to TRBJ2-2; TRBD1 agrees at 9 bases. CDR3 length: 15 amino acids. From germline, CDR1 is KGHSH and CDR2 LQKENI. Trimming at V came to 6 bases and at J to 2 bases, leaving 4 bases not matched to a gene. Written as DNA, the CDR3 is TGTGCCAGCTCTACACAGGGGGCAAACACCGGGGAGCTGTTTTTT. Translating it yields CASSTQGANTGELFF.

This clonotype was observed many times. This rearrangement joins TRBV4-1 to TRBJ2-1, with 9 bases lining up with TRBD2. The V gene end was trimmed by 5 bases and the J gene end by 8 bases; junction bases not matched to a gene: 13. CDR3 size: 16 residues. CDR1 and CDR2 from the germline V gene are MGHRA and YSYEKL. This CDR3 is CASSFAGTSLSDEQFF. In DNA, the CDR3 is TGCGCCAGCAGCTTTGCCGGGACTAGCCTCTCGGATGAGCAGTTCTTC.

There are a few counts of this clonotype. V is TRBV29-1 and J is TRBJ2-7; no clear D. Germline CDR1 reads SQVTM; CDR2 reads ANQGSEA. The germline V and J ends were trimmed by 6 bases and 3 bases, with 9 bases remaining between them. The CDR3 has 11 residues. CDR3 in amino acids: CSVKFLYEQYF. DNA of the CDR3: TGCAGCGTCAAGTTCCTCTACGAGCAGTACTTC.

This clonotype was found many times. The chain joins TRBV13 to TRBJ2-3; 7 positions match TRBD2. V lost 6 bases to trimming and J lost 6 bases; unmatched junction nucleotides: 12. The CDR3 length is 15 residues. CDR1 and CDR2 (germline): PRHDT, FYEKMQ (reference sequence). The CDR3 sequence is CASRLTGGPTDTQYF. Written as DNA, the CDR3 is TGTGCCAGCAGACTTACGGGGGGACCCACTGATACGCAGTATTTT.

There are many counts of this clonotype. The chain couples TRBV6-5 to TRBJ2-7, with D uncertain. Trimming removed 5 bases at V and 2 bases at J, with 13 bases between. From germline, CDR1 is MNHEY and CDR2 SVGAGI. The CDR3 extends over 14 amino acids. The CDR3 reads CASSPQGITYEQYF. CDR3 DNA: TGTGCCAGCAGTCCTCAAGGTATCACCTACGAGCAGTACTTC.

This clonotype was seen repeatedly, ten times or more. V usage is TRBV5-6 and J usage is TRBJ1-1; D might be TRBD1 (6 bases). Germline V gene data show CDR1 as SGHDT and CDR2 as YYEEEE. The germline V and J ends were trimmed by 4 bases and 3 bases, with 13 bases remaining between them. There are 14 residues in the CDR3. The CDR3 region is CASSLGTFDTEAFF. The CDR3 DNA sequence: TGTGCCAGCAGCCTCGGGACATTTGACACTGAAGCTTTCTTT. The complete variable domain, with remaining parts taken from reference TRBV5-6 and TRBJ1-1, reads DAGVTQSPTHLIKTRGQQVTLRCSPKSGHDTVSWYQQALGQGPQFIFQYYEEEERQRGNFPDRFSGHQFPNYSSELNVNALLLGDSALYLCASSLGTFDTEAFFGQGTRLTVV.

There are many counts of this clonotype. This rearrangement joins TRBV5-6 to TRBJ2-7; D is unclear. In germline, CDR1 is SGHDT, CDR2 YYEEEE. Trimming took off 1 base at V and 5 bases at J, with 7 bases between the two ends. The CDR3 contains 12 residues. CDR3 amino acids: CASSLYTDEQYF. CDR3 bases: TGTGCCAGCAGCTTGTATACGGACGAGCAGTACTTC.

The chain carries TRBV20-1 and TRBJ2-5; 12 bases fit TRBD2. Per germline, CDR1 DFQATT and CDR2 SNEGSKA (reference sequence). This CDR3 is 16 amino acids long. DNA for the CDR3: TGCGGTGGCGAACTAGCGGGGGGCCTACATCAAGAGACCCAGTACTTC. This codes for CGGELAGGLHQETQYF.

Ten or more counts support this clonotype. The J gene is TRBJ1-5, the V gene TRBV6-6; TRBD1 matches 8 bases. V shed 8 bases, J shed 5 bases, and the junction held 5 bases outside the gene matches. The CDR3 is 13 residues long. Per the germline V gene, CDR1 is MNHNY and CDR2 is SVGAGI (reference sequence). CDR3 DNA sequence: TGTGCCAGCGACCAGGGGGCCTATCAGCCCCAGCATTTT. Its protein is CASDQGAYQPQHF.

This clonotype was picked up many times. The chain carries TRBV6-2 or TRBV6-3 and TRBJ2-3, with 9 bases identical to TRBD1. Germline CDR1 reads MNHEY; CDR2 reads SVGEGT. V shed 5 bases, J shed 3 bases, and the junction held 6 bases outside the gene matches. The length of the CDR3 is 15 residues. CDR3 bases: TGTGCCAGCAGTACCCGCGGGACAGGGACAGATACGCAGTATTTT. Translation: CASSTRGTGTDTQYF.

This clonotype was counted at least ten times. The chain recombines TRBV29-1 with TRBJ2-3; D possibly matches TRBD1 or TRBD2 (6 bases each). V lost 7 bases and J lost 0, with 14 bases in between. The CDR3 runs to 14 residues. CDR1 and CDR2 (germline): SQVTM, ANQGSEA. The CDR3: CSGHTGTSTDTQYF. The CDR3 DNA sequence: TGCAGCGGCCACACAGGGACTAGCACAGATACGCAGTATTTT.

This clonotype was seen many times. This chain uses TRBV5-1 with TRBJ2-5; D is tentatively TRBD1 or TRBD2 (6 bases each). CDR1 SGHRS and CDR2 YFSETQ come from the germline V gene. The ends were cut back, 4 bases at V and 4 bases at J, with 20 bases in the middle. CDR3 length: 16 amino acids. The CDR3 sequence: CASSLMGDPGAETQYF. The CDR3 DNA reads as TGCGCCAGCAGCCTGATGGGGGACCCGGGGGCAGAGACCCAGTACTTC.